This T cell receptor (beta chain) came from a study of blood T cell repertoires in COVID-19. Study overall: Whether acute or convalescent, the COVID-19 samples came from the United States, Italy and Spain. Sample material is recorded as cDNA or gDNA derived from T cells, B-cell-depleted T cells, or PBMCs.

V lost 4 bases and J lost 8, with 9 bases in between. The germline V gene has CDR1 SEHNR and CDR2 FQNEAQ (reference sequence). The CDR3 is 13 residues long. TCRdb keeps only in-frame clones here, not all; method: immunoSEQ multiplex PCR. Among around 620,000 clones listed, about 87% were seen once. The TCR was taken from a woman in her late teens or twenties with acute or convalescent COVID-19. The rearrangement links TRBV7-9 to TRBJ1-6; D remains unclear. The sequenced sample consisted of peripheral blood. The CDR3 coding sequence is TGTGCCAGCAGCTCTGACGCGGATTCACCCCTCCACTTT. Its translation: CASSSDADSPLHF.